Below, 5 T cell receptor beta chains from the same sample are listed, as sequenced in a study of CD8 T cells in Susac syndrome. RNA was extracted with the RNeasy kit, and a quantity of 0.5 to 1 ug was reverse transcribed using random hexamers. MiXCR, run by TCRdb on the immunoSEQ multiplex PCR reads, gives a single entry per CDR3 protein. The table shows under 350,000 distinct CDR3 sequences, with 92% occurring only once. Specimen: CD4+ T cells from PBMCs. All receptors come from a human donor with multiple sclerosis.

This clonotype was counted once. The genes are TRBV7-4 and TRBJ1-5; 9 bases map to TRBD1. CDR3 length: 17 residues. Germline CDR1 and CDR2: SGHVT and SQSDAQ. V trimming: 3 bases; J trimming: 7 bases; junction bases outside the gene matches: 13. The CDR3 spells CASSFEQGARRRQPQHF. CDR3 coding DNA: TGTGCCAGCAGCTTTGAACAGGGGGCCAGGAGGAGACAGCCCCAGCATTTT.

The J gene is TRBJ2-1, the V gene TRBV5-4; D remains unclear. CDR1 is SGHNT and CDR2 is YYREEE in the germline V gene (reference sequence). This CDR3 has 13 amino acids. The V and J ends lost 4 bases and 10 bases respectively, with 15 bases between them. In DNA form, the CDR3 reads TGTGCCAGCAGCATGGACCCCGCATTCGAGCAGTTCTTC. This codes for CASSMDPAFEQFF.

The J gene is TRBJ2-3, the V gene TRBV28; D gene ambiguous. This CDR3 has 16 residues. Trimming shortened V by 3 bases and J by 3 bases, and 16 bases separated the two germline ends. CDR1 MDHEN and CDR2 SYDVKM come from the germline V gene. CDR3 nucleotide sequence: TGTGCCAGCAGTTTCTTGTTGGGCCTGCCGACAGATACGCAGTATTTT. Its translation is CASSFLLGLPTDTQYF. Filled out from reference TRBV28 and TRBJ2-3, the complete variable domain reads DVKVTQSSRYLVKRTGEKVFLECVQDMDHENMFWYRQDPGLGLRLIYFSYDVKMKEKGDIPEGYSVSREKKERFSLILESASTNQTSMYLCASSFLLGLPTDTQYFGPGTRLTVL.

The chain employs TRBV12-3 or TRBV12-4 and TRBJ2-5, with 9 bases lining up with TRBD2. The CDR3 covers 16 residues. V was pared by 7 bases and J by 4 bases, with 13 bases of the junction left unmatched. This CDR3 is CASTLGVAGVGETQYF. CDR3 in DNA: TGTGCCAGCACCTTGGGGGTAGCGGGGGTTGGAGAGACCCAGTACTTC.

The rearrangement joins TRBV14 to TRBJ2-7; D is uncertain. The V end lost 5 bases, the J end lost 8 bases, and 16 bases lay between the germline ends. The CDR3 sequence is 13 residues long. The V gene's germline CDR1 is SGHDN and CDR2 FVKESK. CDR3 protein: CASSTELGNQQYF. CDR3 nucleotides: TGTGCCAGCAGCACCGAGCTCGGTAACCAGCAGTACTTC.